The 22 T cell receptor beta chains presented below share a single source sample, sequenced in a study of T cell responses to AZD1222 COVID-19 vaccine. Method: immunoSEQ multiplex PCR; TCRdb's copy keeps in-frame clones and lacks some. The sample lists more than 95,000 clones, roughly 89% occurring once. This material consisted of peripheral blood, taken 28 days after the second AZD1222 dose. All receptors come from an adult who received the AZD1222 COVID-19 vaccine.

The chain is built from TRBV5-3 and TRBJ2-7; D is perhaps TRBD1 (5 bases). TRBV5-3 is identified as an open reading frame with a role that is uncertain. V was shortened by 0 bases and J by 3 bases, with 7 bases between the two germline ends. CDR3 size: 13 residues. CDR3 region: CARSLGQIYEQYF. The CDR3 bases are TGTGCCAGAAGCTTGGGACAGATCTACGAGCAGTACTTC.

This clone appeared a single time. The CDR3 nucleotides read TGCGCCAGCAGTGCTAAGGGGGAGAGGATGAACACTGAAGCTTTCTTT. Translating it yields CASSAKGERMNTEAFF. The V call is TRBV4-3, the J call TRBJ1-1; weak D call: TRBD1 (6 bases). CDR3 size: 16 residues. Germline values: CDR1 LGHNA, CDR2 YSLEER. V was pared by 6 bases and J by 0 bases, with 17 bases between.

The rearrangement links TRBV4-3 to TRBJ1-4; TRBD1 aligns across 7 bases. This CDR3 has 15 residues. V lost 2 bases and J lost 5; bases outside the gene matches: 5. Germline V CDR1 and CDR2: LGHNA, YSLEER. CDR3 sequence reads: CASSQHRGENEKLFF. DNA for the CDR3: TGCGCCAGCAGCCAACACAGGGGAGAAAATGAAAAACTGTTTTTT.

The chain carries TRBV6-5 and TRBJ2-7, with 11 positions matching TRBD2. Germline values: CDR1 MNHEY, CDR2 SVGAGI. The CDR3 has 16 amino acids. Trimming at V came to 4 bases and at J to 4 bases, leaving 9 bases not matched to a gene. CDR3 sequence (DNA): TGTGCCAGCAGTTTATTGGGAACTAGCGGGAGTTACGAGCAGTACTTC. This translates into CASSLLGTSGSYEQYF.

The chain links TRBV4-2 to TRBJ2-7, with 7 positions matching TRBD1. This CDR3 is 17 amino acids long. V lost 4 bases, J lost 2 bases, and 14 bases stayed unmatched. CDR1 is LGHNA, CDR2 YNFKEQ, per germline. CDR3: CASSRGFDRAAPYEQYF. CDR3 DNA sequence: TGTGCCAGCAGCCGGGGATTCGACAGGGCCGCCCCCTACGAGCAGTACTTC.

This clone has just one count. The rearrangement joins TRBV6-5 to TRBJ1-5; D remains ambiguous. The CDR3 totals 15 residues. V was clipped by 2 bases and J by 5 bases, with 13 bases between them. Germline V lookup: CDR1 MNHEY, CDR2 SVGAGI. The CDR3 protein is CASSYSRQGYQPQHF. CDR3 coding DNA: TGTGCCAGCAGTTACAGCCGACAAGGGTATCAGCCCCAGCATTTT.

The chain links TRBV2 to TRBJ1-2; 8 positions agree with TRBD1. CDR1 and CDR2 (germline): SNHLY, FYNNEI. The trim removed 7 bases at V and 6 bases at J, leaving 7 bases unmatched. CDR3 size: 13 residues. The CDR3 loop is CASTQGVLDGYTF. CDR3 sequence (DNA): TGTGCCAGCACACAGGGGGTACTTGATGGCTACACCTTC.

J is TRBJ1-1 and V is TRBV19; D may be TRBD1 (5 bases). Between the trimmed V and J ends, which lost 3 bases and 6 bases, there was a span of 14 bases. Per germline, CDR1 LNHDA and CDR2 SQIVND (reference sequence). The CDR3 runs 14 residues. CDR3 nucleotide sequence: TGTGCCAGTAGTATGGACATTAATCGCGCTGAAGCTTTCTTT. This translates into CASSMDINRAEAFF.

This CDR3 reads CASTPPSRNYEQYF. The CDR3 DNA reads TGTGCCAGCACCCCCCCCTCCCGCAACTACGAGCAGTACTTC. The chain has TRBV28 and TRBJ2-7; D unclear. The V end was cut by 7 bases, the J end by 3 bases, with 16 bases between. Germline V gene lookup returns CDR1 MDHEN and CDR2 SYDVKM. The CDR3 is 14 amino acids.

The genes are TRBV6-6 and TRBJ1-6; no clear D gene. The germline V gene has CDR1 MNHNY and CDR2 SVGAGI (reference sequence). V was trimmed by 0 bases and J by 10 bases, leaving 10 bases between them. This CDR3 spans 14 amino acids. For the CDR3, the DNA is TGTGCCAGCAGTTACTCGGGGTCGAGGTCACCCCTCCACTTT. Amino acids: CASSYSGSRSPLHF.

This chain connects TRBV6-5 to TRBJ2-7, with D tentatively TRBD1 or TRBD2 (5 bases each). Trimming removed 0 bases at V and 6 bases at J, with 15 bases between. This CDR3 contains 15 residues. Germline V gene sequence: CDR1 MNHEY, CDR2 SVGAGI. The CDR3 sequence: CASSYSRGAAGEQYF. CDR3 nucleotides: TGTGCCAGCAGTTACTCGAGAGGGGCAGCCGGCGAGCAGTACTTC.

The chain has TRBV9 and TRBJ1-1, with a weak D call TRBD1 (5 bases). The V gene lost 0 bases and the J gene lost 5 bases, with 11 bases spanning the gap. The CDR3 extends over 14 amino acids. Germline V CDR1 and CDR2: SGDLS, YYNGEE. The CDR3 loop reads CASSVGPEGTEAFF. Written as DNA, the CDR3 is TGTGCCAGCAGCGTAGGTCCGGAGGGGACTGAAGCTTTCTTT.

CDR3 coding DNA: TGTGCCAGCAGCTTAGGGCTAGCGGCCTTCCAAGAGACCCAGTACTTC. This gives the protein CASSLGLAAFQETQYF. The rearrangement links TRBV7-3 to TRBJ2-5, with 7 positions matching TRBD2. Trimming removed 2 bases from V and 1 base from J; junction bases left unmatched: 7. This CDR3 region has 16 residues. Germline V lookup: CDR1 SGHTA, CDR2 FQGTGA. Supplemented by reference TRBV7-3 and TRBJ2-5, the full variable domain reads GAGVSQTPSNKVTEKGKYVELRCDPISGHTALYWYRQSLGQGPEFLIYFQGTGAADDSGLPNDRFFAVRPEGSVSTLKIQRTERGDSAVYLCASSLGLAAFQETQYFGPGTRLLVL.

V usage is TRBV5-1 and J usage is TRBJ1-1; TRBD1 might be the D (5 bases). CDR3 length: 14 amino acids. Trimming cost V 1 base and J 2 bases, with 9 bases left between them. CDR1 and CDR2 (germline): SGHRS, YFSETQ. This CDR3 is CASSLWGPNTEAFF. The DNA for the CDR3 is TGCGCCAGCAGCTTGTGGGGACCTAACACTGAAGCTTTCTTT.

This rearrangement joins TRBV21-1 to TRBJ2-7; the D call in the table, TRBD2, was not verified against the DNA. TRBV21-1 is labeled a pseudogene. The CDR3 is made up of 14 amino acids. For the CDR3, the DNA is TGTGCCAGCAGCTCAGTAGCGGGAGATCACGAGCAGTACTTC. This codes for CASSSVAGDHEQYF.

This chain connects TRBV5-1 to TRBJ1-2; 7 bases agree with TRBD1. The CDR3 extends over 15 amino acids. CDR1 SGHRS and CDR2 YFSETQ come from the germline V gene. Trimming cost V 5 bases and J 5 bases; bases outside gene matches: 12. The CDR3 DNA sequence: TGCGCCAGCAGACAGGGGCCTCAACTCGGATATGGCTACACCTTC. Protein product: CASRQGPQLGYGYTF.

The genes are TRBV6-4 and TRBJ2-6, with 11 nucleotides matching TRBD2. CDR3 size: 17 residues. The V segment lost 2 bases and the J segment 0 bases; nucleotides outside the gene matches: 0. The germline CDR1 and CDR2 sequences are MRHNA and SNTAGT. CDR3 sequence reads: CASSDGTSGSGANVLTF. The CDR3 nucleotides are TGTGCCAGCAGTGACGGGACTAGCGGCTCTGGGGCCAACGTCCTGACTTTC.

The rearrangement joins TRBV7-9 to TRBJ2-1; D not resolved. Germline CDR1 and CDR2: SEHNR and FQNEAQ (reference sequence). Between the trimmed V and J ends, which lost 1 base and 4 bases, there was a span of 8 bases. The CDR3 extends over 14 amino acids. CDR3 sequence (DNA): TGTGCCAGCAGCTTAGGCCTCTGGTACAATGAGCAGTTCTTC. It codes for CASSLGLWYNEQFF.

The genes are TRBV5-6 and TRBJ2-3, with 10 bases identical to TRBD2. The germline V gene has CDR1 SGHDT and CDR2 YYEEEE. The CDR3 contains 16 residues. Trimming took 0 bases from V and 3 from J; bases not matched to a gene: 4. The CDR3 region is CASSLELAGQTDTQYF. CDR3 nucleotides: TGTGCCAGCAGCTTGGAACTAGCGGGACAGACAGATACGCAGTATTTT. The variable domain in full, completed from reference TRBV5-6 and TRBJ2-3, reads DAGVTQSPTHLIKTRGQQVTLRCSPKSGHDTVSWYQQALGQGPQFIFQYYEEEERQRGNFPDRFSGHQFPNYSSELNVNALLLGDSALYLCASSLELAGQTDTQYFGPGTRLTVL.

This sequence joins TRBV12-3 or TRBV12-4 and TRBJ1-5, with D uncertain. The V gene lost 2 bases and the J gene lost 5 bases, with 7 bases spanning the gap. The CDR3 has 13 residues. This CDR3 reads CASSLLADQPQHF. DNA of the CDR3: TGTGCCAGCAGTTTATTAGCCGATCAGCCCCAGCATTTT.

There are a few counts of this clone. This sequence joins TRBV6-5 and TRBJ1-6, with D unresolved. The CDR3 is 15 amino acids. V dropped 0 bases and J dropped 13 bases, with 16 bases sitting between them. CDR1 is MNHEY, CDR2 SVGAGI, per germline. The CDR3 spells CASSYSLIRRFPLHF. The CDR3 region has the DNA TGTGCCAGCAGTTACTCCCTAATACGCCGCTTCCCCCTCCACTTT.

The V call is TRBV5-5, the J call TRBJ2-4, with D possibly being TRBD1 (6 bases). Trimming left V 0 bases short and J 13 bases short, with 14 bases between. Germline V gene data show CDR1 as SGHKS and CDR2 as YYEKEE (reference sequence). This CDR3 spans 13 amino acids. CDR3 loop: CASSLELQGNQYF. CDR3 coding DNA: TGTGCCAGCAGCTTGGAACTACAGGGAAACCAGTACTTC.